Listed below are T cell receptor beta chains from one sample, sequenced in a study of blood T cell repertoires in COVID-19. Method: immunoSEQ multiplex PCR; TCRdb's copy keeps in-frame clones and lacks some. The sample lists roughly 130,000 clones, 70% to 90% occurring once. The sample was PBMCs or T cells enriched from blood (not recorded which). These receptors all stem from a woman in her forties or fifties who had recovered from COVID-19. Each CDR3 is given with its conserved first and last residue. The order of the fields is J gene, V gene, D gene, clone size, CDR3 length, CDR3 DNA, CDR3 protein. The D gene is left open where the match is weak. Expanded clones are given a class, and other clones once, few, many or no size at all.

TRBJ1-5	TRBV7-9	TRBD1	-	16	TGTGCCAGCAGCTTAGCCGGGACAGGGACCAATCAGCCCCAGCATTTT	CASSLAGTGTNQPQHF
TRBJ2-7	TRBV19	-	-	14	TGTGCCAGTAGTACGCAGGGGCCCACCTACGAGCAGTACTTC	CASSTQGPTYEQYF
TRBJ2-1	TRBV2	-	-	15	TGTGCCAGCAGTTCTACAGGGAGCTCCTACAATGAGCAGTTCTTC	CASSSTGSSYNEQFF
TRBJ1-4	TRBV6-6	-	-	13	TGTGCCAGCAGTCCTTTGACAGGAGAAAAACTGTTTTTT	CASSPLTGEKLFF
TRBJ1-2	TRBV12-3/TRBV12-4	-	-	13	TGTGCCAGCAGTCTTTCCCCAGACTATGGCTACACCTTC	CASSLSPDYGYTF
TRBJ2-1	TRBV19	TRBD2	-	16	TGTGCCAGTAGTAGGACTAGCGCCAGCTCCTACAATGAGCAGTTCTTC	CASSRTSASSYNEQFF
TRBJ2-7	TRBV4-3	-	-	15	TGCGCCAGCAGCCAAGGTCAGGGGTTATCGTACGAGCAGTACTTC	CASSQGQGLSYEQYF
TRBJ2-1	TRBV11-3	TRBD1	-	11	TGTGCCAGTGGACAGGGGAATGAGCAGTTCTTC	CASGQGNEQFF
TRBJ1-6	TRBV7-9	TRBD1	-	14	TGTGCCAGCAGCTACCGGGACAGGGCCTCACCCCTCCACTTT	CASSYRDRASPLHF
TRBJ1-3	TRBV6-5	-	-	13	TGTGCCAGCAGTTCAGGGGCTGGAAACACCATATATTTT	CASSSGAGNTIYF
TRBJ1-1	TRBV9	TRBD1	-	15	TGTGCCAGCAGCGTAGAGCGCAGGGGGAGGACTGAAGCTTTCTTT	CASSVERRGRTEAFF
TRBJ1-5	TRBV11-2	TRBD1	-	13	TGTGCCAGCAGCGGGGACAGAAATCAGCCCCAGCATTTT	CASSGDRNQPQHF
TRBJ2-3	TRBV21-1	-	few	11	TGTGCCAGCAGCAAAGGGCGCGCGGGGTATTTT	CASSKGRAGYF
TRBJ2-7	TRBV4-3	TRBD2	-	15	TGCGCCAGCAGCCCTCGGACACGGGAGGGCAACGAGCAGTACTTC	CASSPRTREGNEQYF
TRBJ1-6	TRBV30	-	-	14	TGTGCCACGGACCGGGACACCTATAATTCACCCCTCCACTTT	CATDRDTYNSPLHF
TRBJ2-5	TRBV7-2	TRBD2	-	15	TGTGCCAGCAGCCCCAGACTAGCGGGGGGGGAGACCCAGTACTTC	CASSPRLAGGETQYF
TRBJ1-1	TRBV10-2	TRBD1	few	16	TGCGCCAGCAGTGAGCCGAGGGGACAGGTGAACACTGAAGCTTTCTTT	CASSEPRGQVNTEAFF
TRBJ1-1	TRBV7-3	TRBD1	few	15	TGTGCCAGCAGAAAAAACAGGGGGCGCATTGCTGAAGCTTTCTTT	CASRKNRGRIAEAFF
TRBJ1-1	TRBV29-1	-	-	15	TGCAGCGTTGAAGATCGGACGAGGGCTCCCACTGAAGCTTTCTTT	CSVEDRTRAPTEAFF
TRBJ1-4	TRBV12-3/TRBV12-4	-	-	12	TGTGCCAGCAGTTTAGAAGGGGTTAAGCTGTTTTTT	CASSLEGVKLFF
TRBJ1-4	TRBV3-1/TRBV3-2	-	-	14	TGTGCCAGCAGCCCGACAGGCGTCTATGAAAAACTGTTTTTT	CASSPTGVYEKLFF
TRBJ2-7	TRBV7-2	-	-	12	TGTGCCAGCAGCCCCGGCTCCTACGAGCAGTACTTC	CASSPGSYEQYF
TRBJ1-1	TRBV6-5	TRBD1	-	15	TGTGCCAGCAGCCTTCTGGGACAGATCGGGTCTGAAGCTTTCTTT	CASSLLGQIGSEAFF
TRBJ2-5	TRBV5-4	-	-	13	TGTGCCAGCAGCCTCTGGACAGTAGAGACCCAGTACTTC	CASSLWTVETQYF